These 24 T cell receptor beta chains were sequenced from one sample in a study of blood T cell repertoires in COVID-19. Profiled with immunoSEQ multiplex PCR; TCRdb holds only in-frame clones, not every one. The sample yields some 310,000 clones, under 90% seen once. Sequenced material: peripheral blood. These receptors were collected from a young woman with COVID-19, enrolled during active disease.

The chain couples TRBV27 to TRBJ2-7; D may be TRBD2 (5 bases). This CDR3 is built from 15 residues. Germline loops: CDR1 MNHEY, CDR2 SMNVEV (reference sequence). Trimming removed 2 bases from V and 3 bases from J, with 14 bases in between. The CDR3 nucleotides are TGTGCCAGCAGTTTAATAGCGTCGAAGGTCTACGAGCAGTACTTC. Protein product: CASSLIASKVYEQYF.

This chain joins TRBV6-4 and TRBJ2-3; 9 bases align to TRBD1. The length of the CDR3 is 14 residues. Trimming cost V 4 bases and J 1 base; bases outside gene matches: 0. Germline loops: CDR1 MRHNA, CDR2 SNTAGT. CDR3 residues: CASSGTGGTDTQYF. CDR3 DNA sequence: TGTGCCAGCAGTGGGACAGGGGGCACAGATACGCAGTATTTT.

The V and J genes are TRBV27 and TRBJ2-1, with 11 bases aligning to TRBD2. The CDR3 extends over 15 amino acids. V lost 2 bases, J lost 4 bases, and 1 base stayed unmatched. CDR1 and CDR2 from the germline V gene are MNHEY and SMNVEV (reference sequence). CDR3: CASSLRTSGYNEQFF. The DNA of the CDR3 is TGTGCCAGCAGTTTAAGGACTAGCGGGTACAATGAGCAGTTCTTC.

The rearrangement joins TRBV2 to TRBJ2-1, with 7 bases that match TRBD1. The germline gives CDR1 SNHLY, CDR2 FYNNEI. Trimming took 5 bases from V and 6 from J; bases not matched to a gene: 7. The CDR3 totals 14 residues. This CDR3 is CASSPRGSTNEQFF. The DNA for the CDR3 is TGTGCCAGCAGTCCCAGGGGGAGCACCAATGAGCAGTTCTTC.

The table lists this clone with a count of one. The J gene is TRBJ2-2, the V gene TRBV2; 11 bases line up with TRBD1. From germline, CDR1 is SNHLY and CDR2 FYNNEI. The length of the CDR3 is 16 residues. The V and J ends lost 6 bases and 4 bases, in that order; junction bases with no gene match: 7. CDR3 DNA sequence: TGTGCCAGCAGATCGGACAGGGGGCAGGGCACCGGGGAGCTGTTTTTT. This codes for CASRSDRGQGTGELFF.

The chain carries TRBV5-4 and TRBJ2-2; D unclear. Germline lookup yields CDR1 SGHNT and CDR2 YYREEE (reference sequence). The CDR3 runs 13 residues. Trimming took 3 bases from V and 1 from J, leaving 4 bases between them. CDR3 DNA: TGTGCCAGCAGCTCCAGGAACACCGGGGAGCTGTTTTTT. Its protein product is CASSSRNTGELFF. Full variable domain (outside the CDR3, taken from reference TRBV5-4 and TRBJ2-2): ETGVTQSPTHLIKTRGQQVTLRCSSQSGHNTVSWYQQALGQGPQFIFQYYREEENGRGNFPPRFSGLQFPNYSSELNVNALELDDSALYLCASSSRNTGELFFGEGSRLTVL.

This clone was recorded only once. The V gene is TRBV13, the J gene TRBJ1-1; TRBD1 might be the D (6 bases). The CDR3 runs to 16 residues. Germline assignment: CDR1 PRHDT and CDR2 FYEKMQ (reference sequence). V was clipped by 6 bases and J by 3 bases, with 20 bases between them. Here the CDR3 reads CASSYYPRQDYTEAFF. In DNA form, the CDR3 reads TGTGCCAGCAGTTATTACCCACGACAGGATTACACTGAAGCTTTCTTT.

As regards this clone: At one boundary the junction diverges from the germline segment, which might be a read error. The chain uses TRBV29-1 and TRBJ2-3; 10 bases line up with TRBD1. Germline CDR1 reads SQVTM; CDR2 reads ANQGSEA. CDR3 length: 15 amino acids. CDR3 loop: CSGESTGGAPDTQYF. CDR3 nucleotides: TGCAGCGGTGAATCGACAGGGGGCGCCCCAGATACGCAGTATTTT.

This clone was recorded only once. This chain links TRBV19 with TRBJ2-1, with D tentatively TRBD1 (7 bases). V was pared by 7 bases and J by 9 bases, with 19 bases between. The germline V gene encodes CDR1 LNHDA and CDR2 SQIVND (reference sequence). This CDR3 has 14 residues. CDR3: CASNGAGGNGEQFF. In DNA, the CDR3 is TGTGCCAGTAACGGGGCAGGGGGGAATGGTGAGCAGTTCTTC.

V gene TRBV28 combines with J gene TRBJ2-3; the match to TRBD2 covers 12 bases. The CDR3 extends over 15 amino acids. With 4 bases clipped from V and 6 bases from J, the junction kept 5 bases outside the gene matches. Germline CDR1 and CDR2: MDHEN and SYDVKM. The CDR3 loop reads CASSSSGRAWDTQYF. CDR3 sequence (DNA): TGTGCCAGCAGTTCTAGCGGGAGGGCCTGGGATACGCAGTATTTT.

A remark on this clone: The DNA is omitted, as the CDR3 cannot be located on it reliably, and the CDR3 follows TCRdb's listing. This chain joins TRBV1 and TRBJ2-3; the listed D gene, TRBD2, was not tested against the DNA. TRBV1 is annotated as a pseudogene. The CDR3 spans 20 amino acids, including both terminal residues. CDR3 protein: CTSSQDRKREVAGGTDTQYF.

This sequence joins TRBV29-1 and TRBJ2-5; 12 bases are a match to TRBD1. Germline V lookup: CDR1 SQVTM, CDR2 ANQGSEA. J lost 3 bases, V lost 6 bases, and 11 bases had no gene match. This CDR3 region has 16 residues. This chain's CDR3 is CSVPGQGASPEETQYF. The CDR3 nucleotides read TGCAGCGTCCCGGGACAGGGGGCGTCTCCCGAAGAGACCCAGTACTTC.

The chain has TRBV30 and TRBJ2-2, with 8 positions matching TRBD2. The CDR3 runs to 15 residues. Losses at the gene ends were 2 bases for V and 2 bases for J; bases not matched to a gene: 4. Germline assignment: CDR1 GTSNPN and CDR2 SVGIG (reference sequence). In DNA form, the CDR3 reads TGTGCCTGGAGTAGTGCGGGGGGTAACACCGGGGAGCTGTTTTTT. It codes for CAWSSAGGNTGELFF.

The rearrangement joins TRBV3-1 (or the pseudogene TRBV3-2) to TRBJ1-2, with D possibly matching TRBD1 (5 bases). Deletions cut 0 bases from V and 8 bases from J, with 16 bases between. CDR3 length: 15 amino acids. The germline V gene encodes CDR1 LGHDT and CDR2 YNNKEL (reference sequence). CDR3 in amino acids: CASSQEGWGGGGYTF. CDR3 in DNA: TGTGCCAGCAGCCAAGAAGGCTGGGGGGGAGGCGGCTACACCTTC.

There are a few counts of this clone. The chain carries TRBV14 and TRBJ2-3; 14 bases align to TRBD2. CDR3 length equals 18 residues. J lost 4 bases, V lost 0 bases, and 6 bases had no gene match. Germline V CDR1 and CDR2: SGHDN, FVKESK. In DNA, the CDR3 is TGTGCCAGCAGCCAAGATTGGGGGACTAGCGGGAGTGCAGATACGCAGTATTTT. The encoded protein is CASSQDWGTSGSADTQYF.

The genes are TRBV9 and TRBJ2-3; 9 nucleotides agree with TRBD1. The junction had 8 bases not matched to a gene; V was cut back by 2 bases and J by 1 base. This CDR3 has 17 amino acids. Germline V gene data show CDR1 as SGDLS and CDR2 as YYNGEE. CDR3 protein: CASSVDTWTGGTDTQYF. For the CDR3, the DNA is TGTGCCAGCAGCGTCGACACATGGACAGGGGGCACAGATACGCAGTATTTT.

This chain links TRBV30 with TRBJ2-2, with TRBD2 matching 7 bases. With V trimmed by 4 bases and J by 1 base, 0 bases remained unmatched. This CDR3 has 13 amino acids. CDR1 and CDR2 from the germline V gene are GTSNPN and SVGIG (reference sequence). CDR3 region: CAWTSGNTGELFF. CDR3 nucleotides: TGTGCCTGGACTAGCGGGAACACCGGGGAGCTGTTTTTT.

This clone was counted only a few times. The V gene is TRBV7-2, the J gene TRBJ1-5, with D tentatively TRBD1 (5 bases). Germline CDR1 reads SGHTA; CDR2 reads FQGNSA. The V end was cut by 1 base, the J end by 0 bases, with 10 bases between. The CDR3 is 16 residues long. The CDR3: CASSLVAGGSNQPQHF. The CDR3, as DNA: TGTGCCAGCAGCTTAGTGGCGGGGGGTAGCAATCAGCCCCAGCATTTT.

The V call is TRBV6-4, the J call TRBJ1-5, with D perhaps TRBD1 (6 bases). The V end was cut by 5 bases, the J end by 4 bases, with 12 bases between. This CDR3 is built from 14 residues. Germline lookup yields CDR1 MRHNA and CDR2 SNTAGT. The CDR3 nucleotides are TGTGCCAGCAGTCCTGAGGGGGGGAATCAGCCCCAGCATTTT. Translating gives CASSPEGGNQPQHF.

J is TRBJ2-7 and V is TRBV9, with a tentative D call TRBD1 (8 bases). Germline loops: CDR1 SGDLS, CDR2 YYNGEE. The CDR3 length is 15 residues. Trimming cost V 3 bases and J 6 bases, with 19 bases left between them. CDR3 in amino acids: CASSDRQGASGEQYF. The CDR3 DNA reads as TGTGCCAGCAGCGATAGGCAGGGGGCTAGCGGCGAGCAGTACTTC. Full variable domain (rest looked up from reference TRBV9 and TRBJ2-7): DSGVTQTPKHLITATGQRVTLRCSPRSGDLSVYWYQQSLDQGLQFLIQYYNGEERAKGNILERFSAQQFPDLHSELNLSSLELGDSALYFCASSDRQGASGEQYFGPGTRLTVT.

The chain uses TRBV10-3 and TRBJ1-6; 8 bases align to TRBD1. The trim removed 4 bases at V and 8 bases at J, leaving 7 bases unmatched. Looked up from germline, CDR1 is ENHRY and CDR2 is SYGVKD. The CDR3 totals 15 residues. The CDR3 loop is CAISVATDRDSPLHF. The CDR3 DNA reads TGTGCCATCAGTGTTGCAACGGACAGGGATTCACCCCTCCACTTT.

This clone is a singleton in its sample. V gene TRBV5-1 combines with J gene TRBJ1-2, with D maybe TRBD1 (6 bases). Germline CDR1 SGHRS, CDR2 YFSETQ. V was pared by 0 bases and J by 4 bases, with 13 bases between. CDR3 length: 15 amino acids. This CDR3 is CASSLGTADLYGYTF. The CDR3 region has the DNA TGCGCCAGCAGCTTGGGGACAGCCGACCTCTATGGCTACACCTTC.

The chain employs TRBV28 and TRBJ1-3, with 7 bases lining up with TRBD1. After removal of 6 bases from V and 0 bases from J, the junction contained 11 bases not matched to a gene. The CDR3 contains 17 residues. Germline V gene data show CDR1 as MDHEN and CDR2 as SYDVKM. CDR3 DNA: TGTGCCAGCAGCCGAGACGCAGGGGGAAACTCTGGAAACACCATATATTTT. Its protein product is CASSRDAGGNSGNTIYF.

This rearrangement joins TRBV28 to TRBJ2-3; 9 positions match TRBD1. Germline assignment: CDR1 MDHEN and CDR2 SYDVKM. J was trimmed by 1 base and V by 4 bases; bases with no gene match: 9. CDR3 length: 17 amino acids. CDR3 residues: CASSSYDGQGRTDTQYF. In nucleotides, the CDR3 is TGTGCCAGCAGTTCATATGACGGACAGGGGCGCACAGATACGCAGTATTTT.